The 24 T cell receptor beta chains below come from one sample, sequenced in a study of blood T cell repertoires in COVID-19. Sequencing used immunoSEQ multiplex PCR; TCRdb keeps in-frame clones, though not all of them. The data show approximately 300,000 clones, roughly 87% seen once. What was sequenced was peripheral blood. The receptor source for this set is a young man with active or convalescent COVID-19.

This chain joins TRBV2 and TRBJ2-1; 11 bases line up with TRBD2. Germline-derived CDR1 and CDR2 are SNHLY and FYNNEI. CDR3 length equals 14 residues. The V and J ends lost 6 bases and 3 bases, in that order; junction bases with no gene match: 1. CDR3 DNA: TGTGCCAGCAGGGGACTAGCGGACTACAATGAGCAGTTCTTC. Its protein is CASRGLADYNEQFF. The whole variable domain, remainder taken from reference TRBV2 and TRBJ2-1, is EPEVTQTPSHQVTQMGQEVILRCVPISNHLYFYWYRQILGQKVEFLVSFYNNEISEKSEIFDDQFSVERPDGSNFTLKIRSTKLEDSAMYFCASRGLADYNEQFFGPGTRLTVL.

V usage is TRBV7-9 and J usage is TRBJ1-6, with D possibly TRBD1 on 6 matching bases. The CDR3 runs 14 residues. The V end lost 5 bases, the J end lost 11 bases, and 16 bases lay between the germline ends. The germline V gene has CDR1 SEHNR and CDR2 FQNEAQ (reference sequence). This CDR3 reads CASSDPGVTPPLHF. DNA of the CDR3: TGTGCCAGCAGCGACCCAGGGGTAACTCCACCCCTCCACTTT.

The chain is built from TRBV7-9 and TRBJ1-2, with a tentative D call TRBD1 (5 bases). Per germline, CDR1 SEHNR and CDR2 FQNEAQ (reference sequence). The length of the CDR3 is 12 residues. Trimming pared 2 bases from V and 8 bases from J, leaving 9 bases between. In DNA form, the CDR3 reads TGTGCCAGCAGCTTAATGGGGCCCGGCTACACCTTC. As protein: CASSLMGPGYTF. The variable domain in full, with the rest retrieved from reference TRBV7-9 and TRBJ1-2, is DTGVSQNPRHKITKRGQNVTFRCDPISEHNRLYWYRQTLGQGPEFLTYFQNEAQLEKSRLLSDRFSAERPKGSFSTLEIQRTEQGDSAMYLCASSLMGPGYTFGSGTRLTVV.

The DNA of the CDR3 is TGTGCCAGCAGCACGGACAGGATGAACACTGAAGCTTTCTTT. Translated, it gives CASSTDRMNTEAFF. The J gene is TRBJ1-1, the V gene TRBV11-1; 7 bases align to TRBD1. Germline V gives CDR1 SGHAT, CDR2 FQDESV (reference sequence). CDR3 length: 14 amino acids. V lost 5 bases to trimming and J lost 0 bases; unmatched junction nucleotides: 3.

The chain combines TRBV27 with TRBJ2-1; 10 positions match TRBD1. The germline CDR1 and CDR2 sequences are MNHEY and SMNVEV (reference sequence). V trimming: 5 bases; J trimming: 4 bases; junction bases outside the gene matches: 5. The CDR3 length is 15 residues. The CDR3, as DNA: TGTGCCAGCAGTCTGGGACAGGGGTGGTACAATGAGCAGTTCTTC. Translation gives CASSLGQGWYNEQFF.

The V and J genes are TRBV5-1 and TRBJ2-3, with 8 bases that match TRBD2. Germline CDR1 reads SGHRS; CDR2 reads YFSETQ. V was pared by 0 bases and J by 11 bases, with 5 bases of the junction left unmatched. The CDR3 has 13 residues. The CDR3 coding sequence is TGCGCCAGCAGCTTGGCCGGGGGACTAGTGCAGTATTTT. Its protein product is CASSLAGGLVQYF.

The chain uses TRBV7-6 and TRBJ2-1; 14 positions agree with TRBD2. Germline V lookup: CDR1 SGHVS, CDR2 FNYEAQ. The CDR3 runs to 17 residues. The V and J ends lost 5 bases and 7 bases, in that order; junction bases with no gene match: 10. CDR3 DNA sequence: TGTGCCAGCAGCCCATGGATGGGACTAGCGGGAGAGAATGAGCAGTTCTTC. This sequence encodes CASSPWMGLAGENEQFF.

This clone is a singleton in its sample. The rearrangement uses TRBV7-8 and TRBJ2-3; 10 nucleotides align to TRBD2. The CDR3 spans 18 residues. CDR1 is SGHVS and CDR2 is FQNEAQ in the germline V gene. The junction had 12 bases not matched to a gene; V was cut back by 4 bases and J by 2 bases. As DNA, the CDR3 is TGTGCCAGCAGCTCGAACCTGGTTCTAGCGGGGGACACAGATACGCAGTATTTT. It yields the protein CASSSNLVLAGDTDTQYF.

CDR3 in DNA: TGTGCCAGCAGCAAATCGGGGGATGGGGCCAACGTCCTGACTTTC. Protein product: CASSKSGDGANVLTF. The chain combines TRBV6-5 with TRBJ2-6; D may be TRBD2 (6 bases). The V gene lost 6 bases and the J gene lost 3 bases, with 12 bases spanning the gap. Per germline, CDR1 MNHEY and CDR2 SVGAGI. This CDR3 is 15 amino acids long.

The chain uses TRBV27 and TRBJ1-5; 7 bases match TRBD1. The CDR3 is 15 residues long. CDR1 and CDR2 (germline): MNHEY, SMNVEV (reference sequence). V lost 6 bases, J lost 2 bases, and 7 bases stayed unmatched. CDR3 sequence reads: CASRPTGVGNQPQHF. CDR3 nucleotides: TGTGCCAGCAGACCTACAGGGGTGGGCAATCAGCCCCAGCATTTT.

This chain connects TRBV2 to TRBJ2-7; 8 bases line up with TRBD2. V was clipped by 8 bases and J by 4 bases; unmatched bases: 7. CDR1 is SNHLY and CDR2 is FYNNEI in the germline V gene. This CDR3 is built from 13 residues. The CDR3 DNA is TGTGCCAGCTTGGGACTAGTATCTTACGAGCAGTACTTC. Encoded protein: CASLGLVSYEQYF.

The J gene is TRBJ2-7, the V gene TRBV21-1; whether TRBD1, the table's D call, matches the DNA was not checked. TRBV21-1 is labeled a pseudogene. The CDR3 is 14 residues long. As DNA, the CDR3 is TGTGCCAGCCTCGTAGGGACAGTCTCCTACGAGCAGTACTTC. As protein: CASLVGTVSYEQYF.

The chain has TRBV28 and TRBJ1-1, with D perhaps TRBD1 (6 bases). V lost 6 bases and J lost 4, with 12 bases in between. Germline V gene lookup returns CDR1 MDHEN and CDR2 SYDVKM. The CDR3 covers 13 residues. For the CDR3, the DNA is TGTGCCAGCAGCTCCAGGGGTCTCACTGAAGCTTTCTTT. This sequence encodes CASSSRGLTEAFF. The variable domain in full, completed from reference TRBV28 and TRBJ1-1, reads DVKVTQSSRYLVKRTGEKVFLECVQDMDHENMFWYRQDPGLGLRLIYFSYDVKMKEKGDIPEGYSVSREKKERFSLILESASTNQTSMYLCASSSRGLTEAFFGQGTRLTVV.

CDR3 nucleotide sequence: TGTGCCAGCAGTTACCCGGGACTAGCGGCCTACCCCTCCAATGAGCAGTTCTTC. Translation: CASSYPGLAAYPSNEQFF. V gene TRBV6-2 or TRBV6-3 combines with J gene TRBJ2-1, with 11 bases identical to TRBD2. CDR3 length equals 18 residues. V was pared by 2 bases and J by 6 bases, with 12 bases of the junction left unmatched. Germline assignment: CDR1 MNHEY and CDR2 SVGEGT.

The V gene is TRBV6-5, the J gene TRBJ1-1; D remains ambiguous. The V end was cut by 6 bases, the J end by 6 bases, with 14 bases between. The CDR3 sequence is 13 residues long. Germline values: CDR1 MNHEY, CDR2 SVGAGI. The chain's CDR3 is CASSNRFGAEAFF. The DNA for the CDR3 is TGTGCCAGCAGCAACCGTTTCGGGGCTGAAGCTTTCTTT.

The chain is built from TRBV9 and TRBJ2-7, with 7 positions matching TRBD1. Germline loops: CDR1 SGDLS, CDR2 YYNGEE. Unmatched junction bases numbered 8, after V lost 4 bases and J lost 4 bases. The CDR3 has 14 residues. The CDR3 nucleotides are TGTGCCAGCAGCCCCAACGACAGGGATTACGAGCAGTACTTC. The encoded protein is CASSPNDRDYEQYF. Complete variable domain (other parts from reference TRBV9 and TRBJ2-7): DSGVTQTPKHLITATGQRVTLRCSPRSGDLSVYWYQQSLDQGLQFLIQYYNGEERAKGNILERFSAQQFPDLHSELNLSSLELGDSALYFCASSPNDRDYEQYFGPGTRLTVT.

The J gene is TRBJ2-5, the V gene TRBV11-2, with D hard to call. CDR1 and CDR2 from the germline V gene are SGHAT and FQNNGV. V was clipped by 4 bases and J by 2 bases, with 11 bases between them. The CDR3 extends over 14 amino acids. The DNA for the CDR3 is TGTGCCAGCAGCTCCACAGTCGGTCAAGAGACCCAGTACTTC. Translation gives CASSSTVGQETQYF.

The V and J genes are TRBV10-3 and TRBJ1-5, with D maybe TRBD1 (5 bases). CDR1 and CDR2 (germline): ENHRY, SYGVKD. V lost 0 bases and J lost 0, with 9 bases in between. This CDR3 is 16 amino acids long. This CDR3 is CAISESTDNSNQPQHF. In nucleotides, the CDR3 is TGTGCCATCAGTGAGTCGACAGACAATAGCAATCAGCCCCAGCATTTT.

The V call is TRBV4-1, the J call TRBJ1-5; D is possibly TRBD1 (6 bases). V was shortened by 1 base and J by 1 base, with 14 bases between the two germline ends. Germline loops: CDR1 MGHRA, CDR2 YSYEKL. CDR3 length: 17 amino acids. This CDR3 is CASSQGLGTHSNQPQHF. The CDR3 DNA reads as TGCGCCAGCAGCCAAGGTCTGGGGACACACAGCAATCAGCCCCAGCATTTT.

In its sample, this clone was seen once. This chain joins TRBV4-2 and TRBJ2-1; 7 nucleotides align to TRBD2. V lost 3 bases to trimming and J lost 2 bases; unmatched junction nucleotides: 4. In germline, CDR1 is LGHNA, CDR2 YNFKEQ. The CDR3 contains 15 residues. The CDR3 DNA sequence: TGTGCCAGCAGCCACCGACTAGCCCCCTACAATGAGCAGTTCTTC. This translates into CASSHRLAPYNEQFF.

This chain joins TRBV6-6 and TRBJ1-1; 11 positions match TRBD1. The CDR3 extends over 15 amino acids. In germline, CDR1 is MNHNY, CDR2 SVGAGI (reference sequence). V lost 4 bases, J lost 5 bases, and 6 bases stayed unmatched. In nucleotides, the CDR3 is TGTGCCAGCAGTTCCTCGGACAGGGGGCGGACTGAAGCTTTCTTT. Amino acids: CASSSSDRGRTEAFF.

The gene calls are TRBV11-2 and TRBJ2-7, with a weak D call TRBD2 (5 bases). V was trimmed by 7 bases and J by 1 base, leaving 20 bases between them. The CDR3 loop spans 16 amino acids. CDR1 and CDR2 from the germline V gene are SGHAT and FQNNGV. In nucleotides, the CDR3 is TGTGCCAGCACCCTTCGGCCGACCACTAGATCCTACGAGCAGTACTTC. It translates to CASTLRPTTRSYEQYF.

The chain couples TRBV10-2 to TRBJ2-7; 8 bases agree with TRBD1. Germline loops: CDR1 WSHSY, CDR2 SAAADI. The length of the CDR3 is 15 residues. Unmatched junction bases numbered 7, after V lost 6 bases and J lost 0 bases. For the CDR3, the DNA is TGCGCCAGCAGAGGACAGGGAGGAGTCTCCTACGAGCAGTACTTC. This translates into CASRGQGGVSYEQYF.

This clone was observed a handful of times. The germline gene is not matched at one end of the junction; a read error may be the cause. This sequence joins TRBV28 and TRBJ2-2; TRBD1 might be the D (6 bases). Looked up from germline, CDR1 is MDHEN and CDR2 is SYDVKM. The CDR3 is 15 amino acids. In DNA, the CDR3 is TGTGCCAGCAGTTTGTGGCAGGGGAACGCCGGGGAGCTGTTTTTT. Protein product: CASSLWQGNAGELFF.